This T cell receptor beta chain was profiled in a study of blood T cell repertoires in COVID-19. Symptom resolution, clearance, or two negative PCRs marked donors in Cohort 3 as recovered. The data were produced by immunoSEQ multiplex PCR, yet TCRdb's version contains in-frame clones alone and is incomplete. The sample shows roughly 330,000 clones, 87% of them seen only once. The sequencing input was PBMCs or T cells enriched from blood (not recorded which). This clonotype originated in a woman in her 30s who had recovered from COVID-19.

In nucleotides, the CDR3 is TGTGCCAGTTCCCGGGGGGGGAGAGGAGGCTACACCTTC. This sequence encodes CASSRGGRGGYTF. The chain uses TRBV19 and TRBJ1-2; possible D gene TRBD1, 5 bases. Germline V gene lookup returns CDR1 LNHDA and CDR2 SQIVND (reference sequence). V lost 8 bases and J lost 8, with 18 bases in between. This CDR3 is built from 13 residues. Combining the CDR3 with reference TRBV19 and TRBJ1-2 gives the whole variable domain DGGITQSPKYLFRKEGQNVTLSCEQNLNHDAMYWYRQDPGQGLRLIYYSQIVNDFQKGDIAEGYSVSREKKESFPLTVTSAQKNPTAFYLCASSRGGRGGYTFGSGTRLTVV.